This is a list of T cell receptor beta chains from one sample in a study of T-cell reconstitution after alpha-beta-depleted transplantation in children. TCRdb reprocessed the PCR reads with MiXCR, giving one entry per CDR3 protein. The sample has about 690,000 distinct CDR3 sequences, approximately 15% seen once; the top ten hold 1.1%. The source was PBMCs from the stem cell graft donor, collected from the stem cell graft. All receptors come from a human donor who donated a stem cell graft to a child with acute myeloid leukemia. CDR3s include the opening cysteine and the closing phenylalanine or tryptophan. D genes are given only for firm matches. Size values are once, few and many counts, or a class for expanded clones, and some rows have none.

D gene	V gene	J gene	clone size	CDR3 DNA	CDR3 protein
NA	TRBV7-6	TRBJ2-1	NA	TGTGCCAGCAGCCCCGGCAGGAGCTCCTACAATGTGCAGTTCTTC	CASSPGRSSYNVQFF
NA	TRBV6-5	TRBJ1-5	many	TGTGCCAGCGAGAGGGACCCTGGCTTAAATCAGCCCCAGCATTTT	CASERDPGLNQPQHF
NA	TRBV5-5	TRBJ1-5	many	TGTGCCAGCAGCATGTTTGAGGGAAATCAGCCCCAGCATTTT	CASSMFEGNQPQHF
NA	TRBV12-3/TRBV12-4	TRBJ2-3	many	TGTGCCAGCAGCTTCGGGTCCACAGATACGCAGTATTTT	CASSFGSTDTQYF
TRBD1	TRBV7-2	TRBJ2-5	many	TGTGCCAGCAGCTTAATGGTGGGGACAGTCAGGGAGACCCAGTACTTC	CASSLMVGTVRETQYF
NA	TRBV20-1	TRBJ1-2	many	TGCAGTGCTAGACACTCCCCGAAACGGAATTATGGCTACACCTTC	CSARHSPKRNYGYTF
NA	TRBV3-1	TRBJ1-2	NA	TGTGCCAGCAGCCCGAGTGGTGGGGGCCTTAACTATGGCTACACCTTC	CASSPSGGGLNYGYTF
NA	TRBV3-1	TRBJ1-1	NA	TGTGCCAGCAGCCAAGGGCCAGGGGTGGACACTGAAGCTTTCTTT	CASSQGPGVDTEAFF
NA	TRBV20-1	TRBJ2-3	many	TGCAGTGCTAGAGATCGGTCGGCGGAGGGGTCAGATACGCAGTATTTT	CSARDRSAEGSDTQYF
NA	TRBV7-2	TRBJ2-7	many	TGTGCCAGCAGCCCCTCCTGGCTGGAGGAGCAGTACTTC	CASSPSWLEEQYF
TRBD2	TRBV6-1	TRBJ2-1	many	TGTGCCAGCAGTGAAAAGGTGGGACTAGCGGGGGTAAATGAGCAGTTCTTC	CASSEKVGLAGVNEQFF
TRBD2	TRBV7-3	TRBJ2-3	NA	TGTGCCAGCAGCCCGGCCGTGAGCGGGGGTTCCCCCACAGATACGCAGTATTTT	CASSPAVSGGSPTDTQYF
TRBD1	TRBV12-3/TRBV12-4	TRBJ2-6	few	TGTGCCAGCAGTTTTGGGGACAGCTACTCTGGGGCCAACGTCCTGACTTTC	CASSFGDSYSGANVLTF
NA	TRBV27	TRBJ1-1	many	TGTGCCAGCAGTTTGTTCCAGAACACTGAAGCTTTCTTT	CASSLFQNTEAFF
TRBD1	TRBV10-3	TRBJ1-1	few	TGTGCCATCAGTGTTGGGGACAGCGGTCCAGCTTTCTTT	CAISVGDSGPAFF
NA	TRBV24-1	TRBJ1-1	NA	TGTGCCACCAGTGATTTTCAGGGATCTGAAGCTTTCTTT	CATSDFQGSEAFF
NA	TRBV4-1	TRBJ2-1	NA	TGCGCCAGCTCGGACATTTCCGGGACGGAATACAATGAGCAGTTCTTC	CASSDISGTEYNEQFF
NA	TRBV7-2	TRBJ2-1	NA	TGTGCCAGCTGCCCCGGGGGTCCGTCCTACAATGAGCAGTTCTTC	CASCPGGPSYNEQFF
NA	TRBV21-1	TRBJ2-7	NA	TGTGCCAGCAGCAAATTTGACTACGAGCAGTACTTC	CASSKFDYEQYF
TRBD2	TRBV20-1	TRBJ2-5	few	TGCAGTGGCTTCCCCGCGGGGGGTTTTCAAGAGACCCAGTACTTC	CSGFPAGGFQETQYF
TRBD2	TRBV5-6	TRBJ2-5	few	TGTGCCAGCAGCGAGCGGGGGGGCGGGCAAGAGACCCAGTACTTC	CASSERGGGQETQYF
NA	TRBV11-2	TRBJ2-1	once	TGTGCCAGCAGCCCCCTTGGGATTGAGCAGTTCTTC	CASSPLGIEQFF
TRBD2	TRBV7-8	TRBJ2-1	NA	TGTGCCAGCAGCGCCAGCGGGGGGGCCTCCTACAATGAGCAGTTCTTC	CASSASGGASYNEQFF
NA	TRBV7-2	TRBJ2-6	NA	TGTGCCAGCAGTTCAACACTGGGAGGGGCCAACGTCCTGACTTTC	CASSSTLGGANVLTF
NA	TRBV7-2	TRBJ1-4	few	TGTGCCAGCAGCTTACGTGGGTCCGAAAAACTGTTTTTT	CASSLRGSEKLFF
NA	TRBV20-1	TRBJ2-2	many	TGCAGTGCTAGATTGGGACCGAGTATTACTGGTAACACCGGGGAGCTGTTTTTT	CSARLGPSITGNTGELFF
NA	TRBV29-1	TRBJ1-1	many	TGCAGCGTCTCCCGGGAAACTTACACTGAAGCTTTCTTT	CSVSRETYTEAFF
TRBD1	TRBV5-1	TRBJ1-2	many	TGCGCCAGCAGCTTGGCCGGGACAGGCGACTATGGCTACACCTTC	CASSLAGTGDYGYTF
TRBD1	TRBV20-1	TRBJ1-5	many	TGCAGTGCTAGGCAGGGGGCTTACAATCAGCCCCAGCATTTT	CSARQGAYNQPQHF
NA	TRBV20-1	TRBJ2-7	many	TGCAGTGCTAGTCCTCAGGGTAGCTCCTACGAGCAGTACTTC	CSASPQGSSYEQYF
NA	TRBV5-1	TRBJ2-5	few	TGCGCCAGCAGCTTGGGGGAAGAAAAGACCCAGTACTTC	CASSLGEEKTQYF
NA	TRBV20-1	TRBJ2-3	NA	TGCAGTGCCACCGGGACCTACACAGATACGCAGTATTTT	CSATGTYTDTQYF
NA	TRBV5-8	TRBJ2-1	many	TGTGCCAGCAGCTCTTCGGGTTTGGTCTACAATGAGCAGTTCTTC	CASSSSGLVYNEQFF
TRBD2	TRBV20-1	TRBJ2-1	many	TGCAGTGCTAGAACGCTCGGGGAGGGCTCCTACAATGAGCAGTTCTTC	CSARTLGEGSYNEQFF
TRBD1	TRBV27	TRBJ1-5	NA	TGTGCCAGCAGTGCGGACAGGGGATTCAATCAGCCCCAGCATTTT	CASSADRGFNQPQHF
NA	TRBV7-3	TRBJ2-7	NA	TGTGCCAGCAGCTTACATAAGGGCTACGAGCAGTACTTC	CASSLHKGYEQYF
NA	TRBV28	TRBJ1-5	few	TGTGCCAGCAGTTTCTCCAGGGAGCTTAGGCAGCCCCAGCATTTT	CASSFSRELRQPQHF
NA	TRBV20-1	TRBJ2-3	many	TGCAGTGCTAGAGATCCCCGGGGACTCACAGATACGCAGTATTTT	CSARDPRGLTDTQYF
NA	TRBV3-1	TRBJ2-4	NA	TGTGCCAGCAGCCAAGGGTACCGGGATGGGGCCTACTTC	CASSQGYRDGAYF
NA	TRBV20-1	TRBJ2-3	many	TGCAGTGCTAGTTTGCCAGGGTTGAAAGATACGCAGTATTTT	CSASLPGLKDTQYF
TRBD1	TRBV15	TRBJ1-5	many	TGTGCCACCAGCAGAGAGGGGGACAGGGACTATAGCAATCAGCCCCAGCATTTT	CATSREGDRDYSNQPQHF
TRBD1	TRBV5-1	TRBJ1-2	few	TGCGCCAGCAGCTTGGGGGACAGGGATGCTGGCTACACCTTC	CASSLGDRDAGYTF
NA	TRBV6-2/TRBV6-3	TRBJ1-2	NA	TGTGCCAGCAGTTACTACGGACTGTACTACACCTTC	CASSYYGLYYTF
TRBD2	TRBV6-5	TRBJ2-1	many	TGTGCCAGCAGTTACTCGATAGCGGGGGGGGGAAATGAGCAGTTCTTC	CASSYSIAGGGNEQFF
NA	TRBV7-9	TRBJ1-4	few	TGTGCCAGCAGCTCATTACAGGGAGAGTGGGAAAAACTGTTTTTT	CASSSLQGEWEKLFF
TRBD2	TRBV7-3	TRBJ2-3	NA	TGTGCCAGCAGCTCAGCGGGGGGCGGGGCAGATACGCAGTATTTT	CASSSAGGGADTQYF
NA	TRBV20-1	TRBJ1-6	many	TGCAGTGCTAGAGATTTGCAGGGCTCCTATAATTCACCCCTCCACTTT	CSARDLQGSYNSPLHF
NA	TRBV2	TRBJ1-3	NA	TGTGCCAGCTACCGGACAGGAAACACCATATATTTT	CASYRTGNTIYF
TRBD2	TRBV20-1	TRBJ2-3	many	TGCAGTGCTAGCCGGGAGGGCGGGGGAGGCACAGATACGCAGTATTTT	CSASREGGGGTDTQYF
TRBD1	TRBV5-5	TRBJ1-2	NA	TGTGCCAGCAGCTCGGAGACAGGGGGCGGCTCCTATGGCTACACCTTC	CASSSETGGGSYGYTF
NA	TRBV4-1	TRBJ1-3	NA	TGCGCCAGCAGCCACCCGGACTTTACAGGAAACACCATATATTTT	CASSHPDFTGNTIYF
NA	TRBV27	TRBJ2-7	many	TGTGCCAGCAGTTTAGCAGGGGTCCCCTACGAGCAGTACTTC	CASSLAGVPYEQYF
NA	TRBV24-1	TRBJ1-1	many	TGTGCCACCAGTGGGGGAGGGGTGAACACTGAAGCTTTCTTT	CATSGGGVNTEAFF
NA	TRBV7-7	TRBJ2-3	NA	TGTGCCAGCAGCCCTGACAGGTCCGATACGCAGTATTTT	CASSPDRSDTQYF
NA	TRBV10-1	TRBJ2-3	NA	TGCGCCAGCAGTGTTGCCCCAAAGAGCCATGATACGCAGTATTTT	CASSVAPKSHDTQYF
NA	TRBV7-9	TRBJ2-7	NA	TGTGCCAGCAGCTTACTGACGGGAGTAAGGAACGAGCAGTACTTC	CASSLLTGVRNEQYF